One sample yielded the 24 T cell receptor beta chains listed below, sequenced in a study of regulatory T cells in long-lasting Graves disease. Arm-PCR of CDR3 regions and iRepertoire HTBI primers were the basis on which TCR beta libraries were built. TCRdb passed the multiplex PCR reads through MiXCR, listing each CDR3 protein once. The data contain about 430,000 distinct CDR3 sequences, roughly 23% of them singletons. Sample time point: persistent/refractory GD, antithyroid drugs over 5 years with positive TRAb. PBMC RNA served as the TCR library source. This sample comprised peripheral blood mononuclear cells (PBMCs), obtained when the disease was refractory, from a patient treated with antithyroid drugs. The source of these receptors is a female donor with Graves disease.

This clonotype has ten or more counts. The chain carries TRBV28 and TRBJ2-7; D unclear. The CDR3 runs to 12 residues. Trimming shortened V by 6 bases and J by 3 bases, and 9 bases separated the two germline ends. The V gene's germline CDR1 is MDHEN and CDR2 SYDVKM. CDR3 DNA sequence: TGTGCCAGCAGAGTTTCGGACTACGAGCAGTACTTC. Protein sequence: CASRVSDYEQYF.

The chain employs TRBV6-2 or TRBV6-3 and TRBJ1-3, with D possibly matching TRBD1 (6 bases). The CDR3 contains 16 residues. With 5 bases removed from V and 0 bases from J, the gap between germline ends came to 14 bases. Germline CDR1 MNHEY, CDR2 SVGEGT. The CDR3 DNA is TGTGCCAGCAGTCACGCGACAGGACACTCTGGAAACACCATATATTTT. Its protein product is CASSHATGHSGNTIYF.

On this clonotype: The conserved phenylalanine or tryptophan is not found at the CDR3 terminus, so this likely reflects a read error. Because the CDR3's place on the DNA is in doubt, the DNA is left out and the CDR3 is given as listed by TCRdb. CDR3: CASSGMAGGT. V usage is TRBV12-3 or TRBV12-4 and J usage is TRBJ2-1; no DNA check was done on the table's D call, TRBD1. The CDR3 is 10 amino acids in total, end residues counted.

This clonotype was observed a few times. The chain joins TRBV2 to TRBJ2-1; 13 bases line up with TRBD2. CDR1 is SNHLY and CDR2 is FYNNEI in the germline V gene. CDR3 length: 15 amino acids. With 6 bases clipped from V and 5 bases from J, the junction kept 4 bases outside the gene matches. This CDR3 is CASSDGTSGNNEQFF. Written as DNA, the CDR3 is TGTGCCAGCAGCGACGGGACTAGCGGGAACAATGAGCAGTTCTTC.

This clonotype was detected ten times or more. This chain joins TRBV29-1 and TRBJ1-1; a weak D match, TRBD1 (6 bases). In germline, CDR1 is SQVTM, CDR2 ANQGSEA. V was trimmed by 7 bases and J by 1 base, leaving 13 bases between them. This CDR3 is built from 13 residues. The chain's CDR3 is CSEQGGSNTEAFF. CDR3 sequence (DNA): TGCAGCGAACAGGGAGGTTCGAACACTGAAGCTTTCTTT.

V usage is TRBV4-1 and J usage is TRBJ1-2, with D hard to call. The CDR3 has 16 residues. Trimming removed 3 bases at V and 9 bases at J, with 23 bases between. From germline, CDR1 is MGHRA and CDR2 YSYEKL. The CDR3 is CASSHPGRVEGRSYTF. The CDR3 DNA follows: TGCGCCAGCAGCCATCCTGGGAGGGTGGAAGGTAGGAGCTACACCTTC.

The V gene is TRBV6-5, the J gene TRBJ2-1; D uncertain. The ends were cut back, 2 bases at V and 4 bases at J, with 9 bases in the middle. Per the germline V gene, CDR1 is MNHEY and CDR2 is SVGAGI. The CDR3 is made up of 14 amino acids. The DNA of the CDR3 is TGTGCCAGCAGTTACAGCCTGGCGTACAATGAGCAGTTCTTC. This codes for CASSYSLAYNEQFF.

There are many counts of this clonotype. The chain recombines TRBV27 with TRBJ1-2, with 9 bases identical to TRBD1. V shed 5 bases and J 8 bases; nucleotides not matched to a gene: 15. This CDR3 has 16 residues. From germline, CDR1 is MNHEY and CDR2 SMNVEV (reference sequence). In nucleotides, the CDR3 is TGTGCCAGCAGTCCCCAACCCAGGACAGGGGCGCAAGGCTACACCTTC. Protein sequence: CASSPQPRTGAQGYTF.

The chain links TRBV29-1 to TRBJ1-2; 8 bases align to TRBD1. The CDR3 is 15 amino acids. Germline-derived CDR1 and CDR2 are SQVTM and ANQGSEA. Trimming removed 6 bases from V and 1 base from J; junction bases left unmatched: 10. The CDR3 nucleotides are TGCAGCGTCCTAGCCCCGGGACAGGTTAACTATGGCTACACCTTC. Encoded protein: CSVLAPGQVNYGYTF.

In DNA, the CDR3 is TGTGCCAGCAGCCAGCGGACTAGCGGGGCCTACGAGCAGTACTTC. Translation: CASSQRTSGAYEQYF. The chain has TRBV14 and TRBJ2-7; TRBD2 agrees at 12 bases. Trimming took 3 bases from V and 2 from J; bases not matched to a gene: 2. The germline CDR1 and CDR2 sequences are SGHDN and FVKESK. CDR3 length: 15 residues.

The chain has TRBV5-8 and TRBJ1-2; D is possibly TRBD1 (5 bases). Germline V gives CDR1 SGHTS, CDR2 YDEGEE. Between the trimmed V and J ends, which lost 0 bases and 4 bases, there was a span of 13 bases. The CDR3 has 15 residues. The CDR3 region is CASSLAGREGYGYTF. The CDR3, as DNA: TGTGCCAGCAGCTTGGCCGGCAGGGAGGGCTATGGCTACACCTTC.

This chain uses TRBV19 with TRBJ1-5; no clear D. Germline V gene lookup returns CDR1 LNHDA and CDR2 SQIVND (reference sequence). The CDR3 runs 13 residues. Trimming removed 7 bases from V and 2 bases from J, with 9 bases in between. The CDR3 loop is CASTGPGNQPQHF. Written as DNA, the CDR3 is TGTGCCAGTACCGGGCCGGGCAATCAGCCCCAGCATTTT.

This clonotype was observed at least ten times. The chain links TRBV11-1 to TRBJ1-1, with 7 bases aligning to TRBD1. CDR3 size: 15 residues. Trimming at V came to 2 bases and at J to 11 bases, leaving 14 bases not matched to a gene. Germline V gives CDR1 SGHAT, CDR2 FQDESV (reference sequence). The CDR3 nucleotides are TGTGCCAGCAGCTTAACTGGACAGGACTCTCGATTGGCTTTCTTT. This gives the protein CASSLTGQDSRLAFF. Complete variable domain (other parts from reference TRBV11-1 and TRBJ1-1): EAEVAQSPRYKITEKSQAVAFWCDPISGHATLYWYRQILGQGPELLVQFQDESVVDDSQLPKDRFSAERLKGVDSTLKIQPAELGDSAMYLCASSLTGQDSRLAFFGQGTRLTVV.

This clonotype was detected only a few times. The V call is TRBV20-1, the J call TRBJ1-4; 8 bases are a match to TRBD1. This CDR3 region has 17 residues. Trimming cost V 0 bases and J 10 bases; bases outside gene matches: 16. In germline, CDR1 is DFQATT, CDR2 SNEGSKA (reference sequence). CDR3 in amino acids: CSARDVGASQGAAKLFF. The CDR3 nucleotides read TGCAGTGCTAGAGATGTTGGGGCGTCCCAGGGGGCGGCAAAACTGTTTTTT.

This chain joins TRBV19 and TRBJ2-1; a weak D match, TRBD1 (5 bases). Germline V gene sequence: CDR1 LNHDA, CDR2 SQIVND (reference sequence). The CDR3 is 13 amino acids. V was shortened by 5 bases and J by 8 bases, with 13 bases between the two germline ends. The chain's CDR3 is CASSASTGDEQFF. In nucleotides, the CDR3 is TGTGCCAGTAGTGCCAGCACAGGAGATGAGCAGTTCTTC. Together with reference TRBV19 and TRBJ2-1, the CDR3 gives the full variable domain: DGGITQSPKYLFRKEGQNVTLSCEQNLNHDAMYWYRQDPGQGLRLIYYSQIVNDFQKGDIAEGYSVSREKKESFPLTVTSAQKNPTAFYLCASSASTGDEQFFGPGTRLTVL.

With respect to this clonotype: A much larger clone differs by one base, so this may be a read error. The J gene is TRBJ2-2, the V gene TRBV12-3 or TRBV12-4, with D maybe TRBD2 (6 bases). There are 15 residues in the CDR3. The CDR3 loop is CANSLEGTYTGELFF. In nucleotides, the CDR3 is TGTGCCAACAGTTTAGAGGGGACTTACACCGGGGAGCTGTTTTTT.

The chain joins TRBV12-3 or TRBV12-4 to TRBJ1-2, with 10 bases aligning to TRBD1. This CDR3 comprises 15 residues. V trimming: 4 bases; J trimming: 2 bases; junction bases outside the gene matches: 4. CDR3 DNA: TGTGCCAGCAGTTCCGGGACAGGGGAAAACTATGGCTACACCTTC. Encoded protein: CASSSGTGENYGYTF.

Remarks on this clonotype: This may come from a read error, since a much larger clone is one base off. CDR3 DNA sequence: TGTACCAGCAGTTTGGTAGCGGGAGCGCACGAGCAGTACTTC. Protein sequence: CTSSLVAGAHEQYF. V is TRBV27 and J is TRBJ2-7, with TRBD2 identical over 9 bases. This CDR3 is built from 14 residues. Germline V lookup: CDR1 MNHEY, CDR2 SMNVEV (reference sequence).

This clonotype was detected a few times. The chain employs TRBV20-1 and TRBJ1-2; 7 bases align to TRBD1. The CDR3 loop spans 12 amino acids. Germline V gene data show CDR1 as DFQATT and CDR2 as SNEGSKA (reference sequence). Trimming at V came to 5 bases and at J to 4 bases, leaving 4 bases not matched to a gene. The CDR3 DNA sequence: TGCAGTGCTCCCCGGGACAGCTATGGCTACACCTTC. Encoded protein: CSAPRDSYGYTF.

This clonotype was seen ten or more times. This chain connects TRBV28 to TRBJ2-2, with D uncertain. Germline loops: CDR1 MDHEN, CDR2 SYDVKM. CDR3 size: 15 residues. V was cut by 2 bases and J by 0 bases, with 7 bases left in between. The CDR3 DNA follows: TGTGCCAGCAGTTTAAGGGCCGCGAACACCGGGGAGCTGTTTTTT. This gives the protein CASSLRAANTGELFF.

The rearrangement uses TRBV4-1 and TRBJ2-7, with 8 bases that match TRBD2. Germline assignment: CDR1 MGHRA and CDR2 YSYEKL. CDR3 length: 15 residues. The V segment lost 5 bases and the J segment 5 bases; nucleotides outside the gene matches: 11. The CDR3 reads CASSAPGTSFHEQYF. In DNA, the CDR3 is TGCGCCAGCAGCGCGCCCGGGACTAGTTTCCACGAGCAGTACTTC.

The chain recombines TRBV7-6 with TRBJ2-7, with 9 bases fitting TRBD2. Germline CDR1 reads SGHVS; CDR2 reads FNYEAQ. The V and J ends lost 4 bases and 2 bases, in that order; junction bases with no gene match: 9. The CDR3 is 16 amino acids. The CDR3 protein is CASSSGVAGEAYEQYF. The CDR3 nucleotides are TGTGCCAGCAGCTCAGGGGTAGCGGGAGAGGCCTACGAGCAGTACTTC.

Many counts were recorded for this clonotype. CDR3 sequence (DNA): TGTGCCAGCAGCTTTTGGCGTACGGGTATGAACACTGAAGCTTTCTTT. Its translation is CASSFWRTGMNTEAFF. The chain links TRBV11-2 to TRBJ1-1, with no clear D. This CDR3 has 16 amino acids. From germline, CDR1 is SGHAT and CDR2 FQNNGV. The ends were cut back, 3 bases at V and 0 bases at J, with 14 bases in the middle.

This clonotype occurred many times. The rearrangement links TRBV28 to TRBJ2-7; weak D call: TRBD2 (6 bases). CDR1 and CDR2 (germline): MDHEN, SYDVKM. V was shortened by 5 bases and J by 2 bases, with 16 bases between the two germline ends. The CDR3 loop spans 15 amino acids. This CDR3 reads CASSPEGRSTYEQYF. CDR3 nucleotide sequence: TGTGCCAGCAGTCCCGAAGGGAGGAGCACCTACGAGCAGTACTTC.